Following are 25 T cell receptor beta chains from one sample sequenced in a study of identical twins. TCRdb reprocessed the 5' RACE reads with MiXCR, giving one entry per CDR3 protein. The sample contains around 490,000 distinct CDR3 sequences, roughly 13% of which appear only once. This sample was also put to use in a study of yellow fever vaccine responses in identical twins.

The sample taken for sequencing was CD4+ T cells sorted from blood. The source is a woman aged 18-30 years in good health.

This rearrangement joins TRBV3-1 to TRBJ2-7; 10 nucleotides agree with TRBD2. Trimming removed 4 bases from V and 5 bases from J; junction bases left unmatched: 14. From germline, CDR1 is LGHDT and CDR2 YNNKEL (reference sequence). The length of the CDR3 is 17 residues. The CDR3 DNA reads as TGTGCCAGCAGCCGTTTCCATAGCGGGGGGCTCAGCCACGAGCAGTACTTC. It translates to CASSRFHSGGLSHEQYF.

This clonotype occurred a few times. V gene TRBV7-2 combines with J gene TRBJ2-3, with 9 bases identical to TRBD1. Germline V gene data show CDR1 as SGHTA and CDR2 as FQGNSA. With V trimmed by 11 bases and J by 0 bases, 3 bases remained unmatched. This CDR3 has 13 amino acids. CDR3 sequence: CAFGTGSTDTQYF. CDR3 bases: TGTGCCTTTGGGACAGGGAGCACAGATACGCAGTATTTT.

This clonotype was recorded at least ten times. The CDR3 is CASSDPGQLTGELFF. CDR3 bases: TGTGCCAGCAGTGACCCGGGACAGCTCACCGGGGAGCTGTTTTTT. The rearrangement uses TRBV25-1 and TRBJ2-2; 7 bases are shared with TRBD1. Germline values: CDR1 MGHDK, CDR2 SYGVNS. Germline trimming cut 3 bases from V and 4 bases from J; bases unmatched to any gene: 5. The length of the CDR3 is 15 residues. Looking up the rest from reference TRBV25-1 and TRBJ2-2 gives the full variable domain: EADIYQTPRYLVIGTGKKITLECSQTMGHDKMYWYQQDPGMELHLIHYSYGVNSTEKGDLSSESTVSRIRTEHFPLTLESARPSHTSQYLCASSDPGQLTGELFFGEGSRLTVL.

This clonotype has just a few counts. The V and J genes are TRBV23-1 and TRBJ2-2; the match to TRBD1 covers 10 bases. TRBV23-1 is identified as an open reading frame with a role that is uncertain. V dropped 2 bases and J dropped 0; count of bases not matched to a gene: 6. The CDR3 spans 18 residues. The CDR3 DNA is TGCGCCAGCAGTCAAGACAGGGGGCTATACTCGAACACCGGGGAGCTGTTTTTT. Its translation is CASSQDRGLYSNTGELFF.

There are a few counts of this clonotype. V is TRBV10-3 and J is TRBJ2-7; the D gene is possibly TRBD2 (6 bases). Between the trimmed V and J ends, which lost 3 bases and 3 bases, there was a span of 15 bases. Germline V gene data show CDR1 as ENHRY and CDR2 as SYGVKD. CDR3 length equals 15 residues. CDR3 nucleotide sequence: TGTGCCATCAGTGATGTGGAGGGTCCCCTCTACGAGCAGTACTTC. Encoded protein: CAISDVEGPLYEQYF.

In its sample, this clonotype was seen many times. V gene TRBV4-2 combines with J gene TRBJ2-1; tentative D call: TRBD1 (6 bases). Between the trimmed V and J ends, which lost 0 bases and 8 bases, there was a span of 14 bases. Germline V lookup: CDR1 LGHNA, CDR2 YNFKEQ. The CDR3 length is 15 residues. CDR3 nucleotide sequence: TGTGCCAGCAGCCAAGATGCGGCAGGGGCCGATGAGCAGTTCTTC. Protein: CASSQDAAGADEQFF.

This clonotype showed up just a few times. The gene calls are TRBV6-1 and TRBJ2-3; the D is unclear. This CDR3 is 15 amino acids long. Trimming took off 8 bases at V and 0 bases at J, with 15 bases between the two ends. Germline assignment: CDR1 MNHNS and CDR2 SASEGT. The CDR3 region has the DNA TGTGCCAGCGGGGTAGGAGACACTAGCACAGATACGCAGTATTTT. Translation: CASGVGDTSTDTQYF.

This clonotype was seen at least ten times. The gene calls are TRBV7-2 and TRBJ2-3; 10 nucleotides line up with TRBD2. The length of the CDR3 is 15 residues. Germline CDR1 and CDR2: SGHTA and FQGNSA. The V segment lost 5 bases and the J segment 5 bases; nucleotides outside the gene matches: 7. The CDR3 region is CASSRAGGSGDTQYF. Here the CDR3 DNA reads TGTGCCAGCAGCCGAGCGGGAGGGAGCGGAGATACGCAGTATTTT.

This clonotype has just a few counts. V and J are TRBV6-2 or TRBV6-3 and TRBJ1-2; D remains ambiguous. V lost 2 bases, J lost 8 bases, and 9 bases lay in between. CDR1 and CDR2 (germline): MNHEY, SVGEGT. The CDR3 spans 12 residues. The CDR3 coding sequence is TGTGCCAGCAGTTACGTTGGCCACGGCTACACCTTC. Its translation: CASSYVGHGYTF.

This clonotype occurred many times. V usage is TRBV20-1 and J usage is TRBJ2-7, with 11 bases fitting TRBD2. The trim removed 4 bases at V and 4 bases at J, leaving 9 bases unmatched. The germline V gene encodes CDR1 DFQATT and CDR2 SNEGSKA (reference sequence). CDR3 length: 15 residues. CDR3 DNA: TGCAGTGCTATTGGTGTTCGACTAGCGGGATACGAGCAGTACTTC. Translating it yields CSAIGVRLAGYEQYF.

This clonotype was seen a handful of times. The rearrangement joins TRBV7-2 to TRBJ2-5; D unresolved. Germline V gives CDR1 SGHTA, CDR2 FQGNSA. This CDR3 has 11 amino acids. CDR3: CVEWLQETQYF. CDR3 bases: TGTGTGGAATGGTTACAAGAGACCCAGTACTTC.

This clonotype turned up a few times. This chain uses TRBV7-8 with TRBJ2-4; TRBD2 agrees at 8 bases. Germline CDR1 and CDR2: SGHVS and FQNEAQ. J lost 5 bases, V lost 4 bases, and 19 bases had no gene match. The CDR3 is 19 residues long. DNA of the CDR3: TGTGCCAGCAGCTATGGACTAGCCGGATTCGTAAGTCTGGAAAACATTCAGTACTTC. Translating it yields CASSYGLAGFVSLENIQYF.

This clonotype has a handful of counts. The chain joins TRBV11-1 to TRBJ1-1, with 7 nucleotides matching TRBD1. J gave up 4 bases and V 5 bases, and 13 bases lay outside the gene matches. The CDR3 length is 16 residues. Germline values: CDR1 SGHAT, CDR2 FQDESV (reference sequence). CDR3 loop: CASSPRPTGFGTEAFF. The CDR3 bases are TGTGCCAGCAGCCCACGTCCGACAGGGTTCGGCACTGAAGCTTTCTTT.

V usage is TRBV6-2 or TRBV6-3 and J usage is TRBJ2-5, with a weak D call TRBD2 (6 bases). Germline CDR1 reads MNHEY; CDR2 reads SVGEGT. V lost 7 bases and J 5 bases, leaving 11 bases between the germline ends. This CDR3 is 12 amino acids long. The CDR3 nucleotides are TGTGCCAGCATGTGGGCGGGGGAGACCCAGTACTTC. As protein: CASMWAGETQYF.

CDR3: CASSTPGGRADTQYF. CDR3 DNA sequence: TGTGCCTCTAGTACCCCGGGGGGGCGGGCAGATACGCAGTATTTT. The chain couples TRBV7-3 to TRBJ2-3; 8 bases map to TRBD2. CDR1 SGHTA and CDR2 FQGTGA come from the germline V gene. This CDR3 region has 15 residues. V lost 11 bases, J lost 4 bases, and 14 bases stayed unmatched. The variable domain in full, completed from reference TRBV7-3 and TRBJ2-3, reads GAGVSQTPSNKVTEKGKYVELRCDPISGHTALYWYRQSLGQGPEFLIYFQGTGAADDSGLPNDRFFAVRPEGSVSTLKIQRTERGDSAVYLCASSTPGGRADTQYFGPGTRLTVL.

In its sample, this clonotype was seen a few times. The rearrangement uses TRBV9 and TRBJ2-3, with 7 bases aligning to TRBD1. J gave up 3 bases and V 3 bases, and 7 bases lay outside the gene matches. CDR1 and CDR2 (germline): SGDLS, YYNGEE. CDR3 size: 15 residues. The CDR3 spells CASSGQGMATDTQYF. DNA of the CDR3: TGTGCCAGCAGCGGACAGGGAATGGCGACAGATACGCAGTATTTT.

This clonotype was observed at least ten times. Written as DNA, the CDR3 is TGCGCCAGCAGCCAAGTCAGGAACAATGAGCAGTTCTTC. Protein product: CASSQVRNNEQFF. V is TRBV4-3 and J is TRBJ2-1; no definite D call. This CDR3 is built from 13 residues. Germline assignment: CDR1 LGHNA and CDR2 YSLEER. Trimming cost V 1 base and J 5 bases, with 6 bases left between them.

In this sample, this clonotype turned up a few times. The chain recombines TRBV5-1 with TRBJ2-5, with D unclear. Trimming took 2 bases from V and 4 from J, leaving 9 bases between them. Looked up from germline, CDR1 is SGHRS and CDR2 is YFSETQ. The CDR3 runs 13 residues. In nucleotides, the CDR3 is TGCGCCAGCAGCTTCAGTCCGGGAGAGACCCAGTACTTC. Its translation is CASSFSPGETQYF.

V is TRBV6-1 and J is TRBJ2-3, with TRBD1 matching over 9 bases. The CDR3 has 14 amino acids. V shed 4 bases, J shed 5 bases, and the junction held 4 bases outside the gene matches. CDR1 is MNHNS, CDR2 SASEGT, per germline. The CDR3 is CASSVQGAKDTQYF. CDR3 DNA: TGTGCCAGCAGTGTACAGGGGGCTAAAGATACGCAGTATTTT.

J is TRBJ2-1 and V is TRBV9; 7 positions match TRBD2. The CDR3 spans 17 residues. Germline lookup yields CDR1 SGDLS and CDR2 YYNGEE. V trimming: 3 bases; J trimming: 10 bases; junction bases outside the gene matches: 19. As DNA, the CDR3 is TGTGCCAGCAGCGGCCCGACCGCGCGACTAGCCCTGGGGGAGCAGTTCTTC. Encoded protein: CASSGPTARLALGEQFF.

This clonotype was picked up many times. This chain links TRBV7-2 with TRBJ2-1; the D is unclear. CDR1 and CDR2 from the germline V gene are SGHTA and FQGNSA. This CDR3 is built from 13 residues. Trimming took 2 bases from V and 8 from J, leaving 10 bases between them. The CDR3 is CASSLMGLHEQFF. CDR3 DNA sequence: TGTGCCAGCAGCTTAATGGGATTACATGAGCAGTTCTTC.

Many counts were recorded for this clonotype. The V and J genes are TRBV5-1 and TRBJ2-1; D remains ambiguous. CDR3 length equals 13 residues. V dropped 2 bases and J dropped 7 bases, with 10 bases sitting between them. Germline V gives CDR1 SGHRS, CDR2 YFSETQ. CDR3 amino acids: CASSFNSRNEQFF. For the CDR3, the DNA is TGCGCCAGCAGCTTTAACAGTAGGAATGAGCAGTTCTTC.

This rearrangement joins TRBV12-3 or TRBV12-4 to TRBJ1-6, with D possibly being TRBD1 (5 bases). There are 15 residues in the CDR3. The ends were cut back, 4 bases at V and 7 bases at J, with 14 bases in the middle. CDR3 DNA: TGTGCCAGCAGTTCCTCGGAGGGGCTCAATTCACCCCTCCACTTT. Translated, it gives CASSSSEGLNSPLHF.

This chain joins TRBV18 and TRBJ1-2; possible D gene TRBD1, 5 bases. The CDR3 runs to 13 residues. CDR1 is KGHSH and CDR2 is LQKENI in the germline V gene. V was clipped by 5 bases and J by 4 bases, with 11 bases between them. The CDR3: CASSAGFGYGYTF. The DNA of the CDR3 is TGTGCCAGCTCAGCAGGGTTCGGCTATGGCTACACCTTC.

This clonotype was recorded a few times. The V and J genes are TRBV7-2 and TRBJ2-7, with D possibly being TRBD2 (6 bases). From germline, CDR1 is SGHTA and CDR2 FQGNSA. This CDR3 has 13 amino acids. Trimming removed 4 bases from V and 3 bases from J, with 10 bases in between. The CDR3 loop is CASSSSGGYEQYF. In nucleotides, the CDR3 is TGTGCCAGCAGCTCGTCCGGGGGCTACGAGCAGTACTTC.